This passage covers 15 T cell receptor beta chains from one sample sequenced in a study of beta chain features in type 1 diabetes. Of the isolated RNA, all was reverse transcribed, and so the sequenced material was expressed TCRB transcripts. Using immunoSEQ multiplex PCR, the repertoire was profiled, and TCRdb retains in-frame clones only, with some absent. The table has just over 150,000 clones, around 10% seen once. Sequenced material: central memory CD4+ T cells from blood. All receptors derive from a man between 18 and 35 years old in good health.

V and J are TRBV29-1 and TRBJ1-2, with D possibly TRBD1 on 5 matching bases. This CDR3 contains 16 residues. Germline V gene sequence: CDR1 SQVTM, CDR2 ANQGSEA. V dropped 3 bases and J dropped 4 bases, with 21 bases sitting between them. For the CDR3, the DNA is TGCAGCGTTGATCCCCAAAAAGGGGCCGGGGTCTATGGCTACACCTTC. Translation: CSVDPQKGAGVYGYTF.

The chain joins TRBV10-3 to TRBJ2-1; D is unclear. The CDR3 spans 12 residues. The V and J ends lost 6 bases and 5 bases respectively, with 8 bases between them. The germline V gene encodes CDR1 ENHRY and CDR2 SYGVKD. CDR3 amino acids: CAISRANNEQFF. Written as DNA, the CDR3 is TGTGCCATCAGCCGAGCAAACAATGAGCAGTTCTTC.

This clone was observed a handful of times. The chain joins TRBV19 to TRBJ2-1; D is undetermined. Trimming took off 7 bases at V and 7 bases at J, with 14 bases between the two ends. The CDR3 totals 13 residues. The germline gives CDR1 LNHDA, CDR2 SQIVND (reference sequence). The CDR3 DNA reads as TGTGCCAGTAAGAAGGGAAAGGAGAATGAGCAGTTCTTC. Encoded protein: CASKKGKENEQFF.

The chain uses TRBV2 and TRBJ2-7; D is unclear. Trimming removed 5 bases at V and 8 bases at J, with 10 bases between. This CDR3 is built from 11 residues. CDR1 and CDR2 from the germline V gene are SNHLY and FYNNEI. This CDR3 is CASSFLGKQYF. The CDR3 bases are TGTGCCAGCAGTTTCTTGGGAAAGCAGTACTTC.

This clone came up a few times. The rearrangement joins TRBV29-1 to TRBJ1-2; possibly TRBD1 for D (6 bases). Germline V gene data show CDR1 as SQVTM and CDR2 as ANQGSEA. V lost 3 bases and J 8 bases, leaving 19 bases between the germline ends. CDR3 length: 14 residues. CDR3 protein: CSVEGTMGAGGYTF. The CDR3 region has the DNA TGCAGCGTTGAGGGGACCATGGGGGCTGGAGGCTACACCTTC. Complete variable domain (other parts from reference TRBV29-1 and TRBJ1-2): SAVISQKPSRDICQRGTSLTIQCQVDSQVTMMFWYRQQPGQSLTLIATANQGSEATYESGFVIDKFPISRPNLTFSTLTVSNMSPEDSSIYLCSVEGTMGAGGYTFGSGTRLTVV.

The chain links TRBV27 to TRBJ2-2; TRBD1 might be the D (6 bases). Deletions cut 5 bases from V and 3 bases from J, with 13 bases between. The CDR3 is made up of 15 amino acids. CDR1 MNHEY and CDR2 SMNVEV come from the germline V gene (reference sequence). CDR3 sequence reads: CASSPTGSDTGELFF. The CDR3 nucleotides read TGTGCCAGCAGTCCAACAGGGTCGGACACCGGGGAGCTGTTTTTT.

Ten or more counts support this clone. This rearrangement joins TRBV7-2 to TRBJ2-7, with D possibly matching TRBD2 (6 bases). The germline CDR1 and CDR2 sequences are SGHTA and FQGNSA. Trimming removed 1 base at V and 2 bases at J, with 15 bases between. CDR3 length equals 16 residues. The CDR3 region is CASSLGRAGSTYEQYF. CDR3 coding DNA: TGTGCCAGCAGCTTAGGGAGGGCAGGGTCTACCTACGAGCAGTACTTC.

The table lists this clone with a few counts. The rearrangement links TRBV4-1 to TRBJ2-1; D perhaps matches TRBD1 (5 bases). The CDR3 spans 13 residues. Germline loops: CDR1 MGHRA, CDR2 YSYEKL. V lost 0 bases and J 10 bases, leaving 10 bases between the germline ends. DNA for the CDR3: TGCGCCAGCAGCCAAGATTACCGACAGGAGCAGTTCTTC. Translating gives CASSQDYRQEQFF.

The genes are TRBV7-3 and TRBJ2-3; D is unresolved. This CDR3 contains 12 residues. CDR1 is SGHTA and CDR2 is FQGTGA in the germline V gene. With 4 bases removed from V and 4 bases from J, the gap between germline ends came to 6 bases. The chain's CDR3 is CASSSLSDTQYF. CDR3 nucleotides: TGTGCCAGCAGCTCCCTATCAGATACGCAGTATTTT. The full variable domain, its missing parts supplied by reference TRBV7-3 and TRBJ2-3, is GAGVSQTPSNKVTEKGKYVELRCDPISGHTALYWYRQSLGQGPEFLIYFQGTGAADDSGLPNDRFFAVRPEGSVSTLKIQRTERGDSAVYLCASSSLSDTQYFGPGTRLTVL.

V gene TRBV14 combines with J gene TRBJ2-7, with TRBD1 as a possible D gene (5 bases). The CDR3 length is 14 residues. Per the germline V gene, CDR1 is SGHDN and CDR2 is FVKESK. V lost 4 bases and J lost 2, with 12 bases in between. CDR3 coding DNA: TGTGCCAGCAGCCCCCAGGCAGGGCCCTACGAGCAGTACTTC. Translated: CASSPQAGPYEQYF.

The chain carries TRBV4-2 and TRBJ1-6; D is ambiguous. The CDR3 is made up of 14 amino acids. Germline values: CDR1 LGHNA, CDR2 YNFKEQ. The V end was cut by 4 bases, the J end by 0 bases, with 4 bases between. The CDR3 nucleotides read TGTGCCAGCAGCCCTAGCTCCTATAATTCACCCCTCCACTTT. Residues: CASSPSSYNSPLHF.

CDR3 in DNA: TGCGCCAGCAGTCAATACGACAGGGTAAACCGTCTGCTGTTTTTT. Translated: CASSQYDRVNRLLFF. This chain joins TRBV23-1 and TRBJ2-2; 7 nucleotides line up with TRBD1. TRBV23-1 is treated as an ORF (open reading frame) with a function not yet certain. The CDR3 runs 15 residues. V was clipped by 1 base and J by 13 bases; unmatched bases: 12.

This chain links TRBV29-1 with TRBJ2-3; 10 positions match TRBD2. The CDR3 spans 16 residues. The germline V gene has CDR1 SQVTM and CDR2 ANQGSEA. Trimming cost V 6 bases and J 5 bases; bases outside gene matches: 14. Here the CDR3 DNA reads TGCAGCGTCCCACCAGCGGGAGGGCCGAGCGGAGATACGCAGTATTTT. Translating gives CSVPPAGGPSGDTQYF.

The CDR3 sequence is CASSLWGRNTEAFF. As DNA, the CDR3 is TGCGCCAGCAGCTTGTGGGGGAGAAACACTGAAGCTTTCTTT. The chain is built from TRBV5-1 and TRBJ1-1; weak D call: TRBD1 (5 bases). Trimming took 1 base from V and 2 from J, leaving 9 bases between them. The CDR3 contains 14 residues. The germline V gene encodes CDR1 SGHRS and CDR2 YFSETQ.

This chain joins TRBV9 and TRBJ1-5, with a weak D call TRBD1 (6 bases). The CDR3 spans 14 residues. The ends were cut back, 3 bases at V and 6 bases at J, with 13 bases in the middle. Germline loops: CDR1 SGDLS, CDR2 YYNGEE. The CDR3 reads CASSAQGSGQPQHF. The CDR3 bases are TGTGCCAGCAGCGCACAGGGATCAGGTCAGCCCCAGCATTTT.